This TCR beta chain originates from a study of Graves' ophthalmopathy and Graves' hyperthyroidism. Study-wide results and limits: Ophthalmopathy progression cases were predicted by the model with 70.59% sensitivity and roughly 72% specificity.

The CDR3 contains 16 residues. The germline V gene encodes CDR1 SGHAT and CDR2 FQNNGV. V trimming: 4 bases; J trimming: 3 bases; junction bases outside the gene matches: 9. Turning to this clonotype: The antigen remains undetermined.

Using RNA transcripts, the TCR beta CDR3 regions were amplified. An opening RT-PCR round employed HTBI primers and preceded a second-round multiplex PCR. TCRdb re-called the multiplex PCR reads through MiXCR, storing one row per CDR3 protein. The profile shows about 390,000 distinct CDR3 sequences, less than 20% of them singletons. The clonotype originates from a woman aged 18-29 years with stable Graves' hyperthyroidism. Sequenced: peripheral blood. V and J are TRBV11-2 and TRBJ1-5; 7 nucleotides line up with TRBD1. The DNA for the CDR3 is TGTGCCAGCAGCTCCGGTCAAGGGACAGTCAATCAGCCCCAGCATTTT. Translating gives CASSSGQGTVNQPQHF.